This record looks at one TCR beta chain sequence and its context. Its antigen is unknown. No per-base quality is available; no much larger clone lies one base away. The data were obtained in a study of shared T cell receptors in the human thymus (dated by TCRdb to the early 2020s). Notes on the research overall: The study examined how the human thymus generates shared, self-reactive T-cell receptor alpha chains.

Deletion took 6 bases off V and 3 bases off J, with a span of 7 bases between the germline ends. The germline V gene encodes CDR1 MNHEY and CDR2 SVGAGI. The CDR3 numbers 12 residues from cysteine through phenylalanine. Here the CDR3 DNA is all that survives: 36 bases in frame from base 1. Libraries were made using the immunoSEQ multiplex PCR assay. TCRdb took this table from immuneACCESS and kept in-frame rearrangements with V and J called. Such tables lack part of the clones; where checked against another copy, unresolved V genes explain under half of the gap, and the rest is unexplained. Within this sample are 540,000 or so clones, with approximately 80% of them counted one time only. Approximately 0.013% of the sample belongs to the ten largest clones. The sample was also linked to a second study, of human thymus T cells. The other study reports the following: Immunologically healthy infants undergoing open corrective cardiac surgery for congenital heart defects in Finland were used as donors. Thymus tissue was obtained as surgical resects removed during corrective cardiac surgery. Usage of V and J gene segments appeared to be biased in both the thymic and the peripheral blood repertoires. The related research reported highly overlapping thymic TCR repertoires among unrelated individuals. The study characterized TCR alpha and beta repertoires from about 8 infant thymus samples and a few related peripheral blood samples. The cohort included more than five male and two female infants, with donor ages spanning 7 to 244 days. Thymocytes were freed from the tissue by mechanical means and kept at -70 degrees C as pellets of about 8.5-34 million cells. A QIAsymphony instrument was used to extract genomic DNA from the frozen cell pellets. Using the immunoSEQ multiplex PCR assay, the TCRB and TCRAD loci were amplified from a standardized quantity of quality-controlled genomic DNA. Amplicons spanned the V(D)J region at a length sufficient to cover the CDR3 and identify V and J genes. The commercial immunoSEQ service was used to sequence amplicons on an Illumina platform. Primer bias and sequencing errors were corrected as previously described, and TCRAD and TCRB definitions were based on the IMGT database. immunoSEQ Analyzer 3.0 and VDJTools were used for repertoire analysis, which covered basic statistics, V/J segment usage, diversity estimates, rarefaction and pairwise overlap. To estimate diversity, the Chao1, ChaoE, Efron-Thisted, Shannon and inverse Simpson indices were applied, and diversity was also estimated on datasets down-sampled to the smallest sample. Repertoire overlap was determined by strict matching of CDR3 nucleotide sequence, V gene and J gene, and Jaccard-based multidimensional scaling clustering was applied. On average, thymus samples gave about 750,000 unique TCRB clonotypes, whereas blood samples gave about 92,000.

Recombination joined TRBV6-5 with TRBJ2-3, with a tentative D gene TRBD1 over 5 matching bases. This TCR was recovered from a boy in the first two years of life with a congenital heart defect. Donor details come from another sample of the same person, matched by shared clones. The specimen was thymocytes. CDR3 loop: CASRGQTDTQYF. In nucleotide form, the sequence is TGTGCCAGCAGGGGGCAGACAGATACGCAGTATTTT.